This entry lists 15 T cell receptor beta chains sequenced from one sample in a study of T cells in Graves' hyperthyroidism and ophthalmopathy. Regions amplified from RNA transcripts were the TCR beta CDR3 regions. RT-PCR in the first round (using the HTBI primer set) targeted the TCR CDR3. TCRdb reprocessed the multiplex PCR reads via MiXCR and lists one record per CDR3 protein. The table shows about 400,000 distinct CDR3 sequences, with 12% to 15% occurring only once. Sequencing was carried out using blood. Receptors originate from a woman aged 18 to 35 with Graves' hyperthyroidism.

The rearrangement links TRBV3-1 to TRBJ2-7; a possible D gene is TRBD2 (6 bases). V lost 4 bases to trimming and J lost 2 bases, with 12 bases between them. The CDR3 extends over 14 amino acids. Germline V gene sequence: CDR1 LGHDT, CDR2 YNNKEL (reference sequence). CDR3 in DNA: TGTGCCAGCAGCCGGCTAGCGTTTGCCTACGAGCAGTACTTC. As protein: CASSRLAFAYEQYF.

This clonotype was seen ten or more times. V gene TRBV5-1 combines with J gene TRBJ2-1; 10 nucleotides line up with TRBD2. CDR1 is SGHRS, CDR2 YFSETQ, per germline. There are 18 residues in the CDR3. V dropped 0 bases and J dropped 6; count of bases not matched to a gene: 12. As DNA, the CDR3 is TGCGCCAGCAGCTTGGGACTAGCGGGTAACAAAAACCCCAATGAGCAGTTCTTC. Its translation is CASSLGLAGNKNPNEQFF.

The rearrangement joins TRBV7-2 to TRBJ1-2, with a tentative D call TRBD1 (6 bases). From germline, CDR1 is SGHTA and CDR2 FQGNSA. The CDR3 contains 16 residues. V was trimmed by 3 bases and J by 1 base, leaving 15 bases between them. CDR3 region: CASSLGPGQSNYGYTF. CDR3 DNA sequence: TGTGCCAGCAGCTTGGGCCCGGGACAAAGTAACTATGGCTACACCTTC.

DNA of the CDR3: TGCGCCAGCAGCCAAGACGGGACAGAGACATACGAGCAGTACTTC. Protein product: CASSQDGTETYEQYF. This chain connects TRBV4-1 to TRBJ2-7, with TRBD1 matching 7 bases. CDR3 size: 15 residues. V lost 0 bases and J lost 4; bases outside the gene matches: 6. Germline values: CDR1 MGHRA, CDR2 YSYEKL.

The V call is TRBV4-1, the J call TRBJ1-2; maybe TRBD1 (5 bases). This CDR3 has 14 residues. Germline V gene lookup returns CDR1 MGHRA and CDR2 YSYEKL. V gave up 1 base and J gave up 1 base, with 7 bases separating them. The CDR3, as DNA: TGCGCCAGCAGCCAAGTAGGGGTTAACTATGGCTACACCTTC. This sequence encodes CASSQVGVNYGYTF.

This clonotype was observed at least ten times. The CDR3 bases are TGTGCCAGCAGCTTAGAGGCGTACCAAGAGACCCAGTACTTC. Translation: CASSLEAYQETQYF. This sequence joins TRBV11-2 and TRBJ2-5; D not certain. Deletions cut 0 bases from V and 0 bases from J, with 5 bases between. Per germline, CDR1 SGHAT and CDR2 FQNNGV. This CDR3 comprises 14 residues.

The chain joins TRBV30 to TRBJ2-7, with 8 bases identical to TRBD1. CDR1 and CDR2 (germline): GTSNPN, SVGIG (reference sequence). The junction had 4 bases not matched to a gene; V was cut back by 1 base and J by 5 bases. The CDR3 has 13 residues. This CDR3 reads CAWSARQGNEQYF. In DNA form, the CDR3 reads TGTGCCTGGAGTGCGAGACAGGGGAACGAGCAGTACTTC.

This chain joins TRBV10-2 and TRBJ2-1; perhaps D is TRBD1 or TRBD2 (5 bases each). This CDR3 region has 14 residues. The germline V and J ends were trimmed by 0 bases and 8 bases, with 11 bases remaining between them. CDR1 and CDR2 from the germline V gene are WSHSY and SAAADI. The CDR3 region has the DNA TGCGCCAGCAGTGAGTCTGGGATGGGGGATGAGCAGTTCTTC. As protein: CASSESGMGDEQFF.

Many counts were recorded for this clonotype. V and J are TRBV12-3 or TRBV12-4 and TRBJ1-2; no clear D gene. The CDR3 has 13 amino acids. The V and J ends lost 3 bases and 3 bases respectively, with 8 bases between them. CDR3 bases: TGTGCCAGCAGTTTCGGCAGCTACTATGGCTACACCTTC. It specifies CASSFGSYYGYTF.

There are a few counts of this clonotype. The CDR3 is CASSLVRTGSLSSYNEQFF. The CDR3, as DNA: TGTGCCAGCAGCTTAGTAAGGACAGGTTCCCTGAGCTCCTACAATGAGCAGTTCTTC. V gene TRBV7-8 combines with J gene TRBJ2-1, with TRBD1 identical over 7 bases. V was clipped by 1 base and J by 0 bases; unmatched bases: 12. Germline V gene data show CDR1 as SGHVS and CDR2 as FQNEAQ. This CDR3 comprises 19 residues.

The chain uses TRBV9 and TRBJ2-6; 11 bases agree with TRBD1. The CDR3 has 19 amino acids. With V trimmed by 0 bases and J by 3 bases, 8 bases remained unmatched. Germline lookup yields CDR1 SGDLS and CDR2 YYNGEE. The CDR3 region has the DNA TGTGCCAGCAGCGTAGAGGGAGGGACAGGGGGAGATGGGGCCAACGTCCTGACTTTC. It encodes CASSVEGGTGGDGANVLTF.

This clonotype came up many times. As DNA, the CDR3 is TGTGCCAGCAGTTTATCTGCCAGGCTGAGCTCCTACGAGCAGTACTTC. Amino acids: CASSLSARLSSYEQYF. The V call is TRBV27, the J call TRBJ2-7; no definite D call. CDR3 size: 16 residues. Trimming took off 0 bases at V and 0 bases at J, with 12 bases between the two ends. Per the germline V gene, CDR1 is MNHEY and CDR2 is SMNVEV (reference sequence).

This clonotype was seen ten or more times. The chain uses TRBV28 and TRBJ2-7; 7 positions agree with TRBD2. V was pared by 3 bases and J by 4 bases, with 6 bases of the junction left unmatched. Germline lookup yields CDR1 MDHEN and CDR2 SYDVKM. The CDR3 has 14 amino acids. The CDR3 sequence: CASSFERDQYEQYF. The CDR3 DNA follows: TGTGCCAGCAGTTTTGAGCGGGATCAGTACGAGCAGTACTTC.

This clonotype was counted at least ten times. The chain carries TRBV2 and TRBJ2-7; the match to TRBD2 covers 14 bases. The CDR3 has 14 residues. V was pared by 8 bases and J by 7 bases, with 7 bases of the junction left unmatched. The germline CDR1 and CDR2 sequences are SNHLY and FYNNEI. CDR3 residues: CASVTTSGRAEQYF. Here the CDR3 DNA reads TGTGCCAGCGTAACGACTAGCGGGAGGGCTGAGCAGTACTTC.

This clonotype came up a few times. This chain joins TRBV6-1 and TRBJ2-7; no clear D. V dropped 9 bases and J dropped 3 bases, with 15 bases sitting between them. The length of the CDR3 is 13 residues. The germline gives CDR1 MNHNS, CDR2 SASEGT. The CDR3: CASSLYPLYEQYF. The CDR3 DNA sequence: TGTGCCAGTTCCCTCTATCCCCTCTACGAGCAGTACTTC.